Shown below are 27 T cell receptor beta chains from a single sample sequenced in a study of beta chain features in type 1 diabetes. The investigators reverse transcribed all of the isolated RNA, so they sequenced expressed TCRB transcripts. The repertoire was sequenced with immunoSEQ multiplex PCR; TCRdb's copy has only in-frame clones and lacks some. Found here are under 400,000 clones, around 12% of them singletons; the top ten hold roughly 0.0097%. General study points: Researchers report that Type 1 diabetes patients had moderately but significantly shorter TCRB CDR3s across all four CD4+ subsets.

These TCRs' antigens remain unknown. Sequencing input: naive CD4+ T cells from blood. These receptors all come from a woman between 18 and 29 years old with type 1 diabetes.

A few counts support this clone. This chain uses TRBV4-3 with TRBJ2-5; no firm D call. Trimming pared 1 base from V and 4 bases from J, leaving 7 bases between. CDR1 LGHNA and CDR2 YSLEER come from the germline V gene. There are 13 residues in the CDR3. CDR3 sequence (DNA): TGCGCCAGCAGCCAAGTTGTCAGAGAGACCCAGTACTTC. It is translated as CASSQVVRETQYF.

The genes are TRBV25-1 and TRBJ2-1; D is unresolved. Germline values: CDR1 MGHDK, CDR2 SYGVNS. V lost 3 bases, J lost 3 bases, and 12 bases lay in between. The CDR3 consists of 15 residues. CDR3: CASSDPQVVYNEQFF. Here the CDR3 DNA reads TGTGCCAGCAGTGACCCCCAGGTCGTCTACAATGAGCAGTTCTTC.

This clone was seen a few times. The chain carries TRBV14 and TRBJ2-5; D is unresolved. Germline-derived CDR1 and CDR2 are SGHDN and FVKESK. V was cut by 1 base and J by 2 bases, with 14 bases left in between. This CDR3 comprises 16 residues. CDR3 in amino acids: CASSQGNTPGQETQYF. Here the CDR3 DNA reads TGTGCCAGCAGCCAAGGCAACACCCCCGGGCAAGAGACCCAGTACTTC. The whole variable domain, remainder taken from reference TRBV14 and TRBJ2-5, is EAGVTQFPSHSVIEKGQTVTLRCDPISGHDNLYWYRRVMGKEIKFLLHFVKESKQDESGMPNNRFLAERTGGTYSTLKVQPAELEDSGVYFCASSQGNTPGQETQYFGPGTRLLVL.

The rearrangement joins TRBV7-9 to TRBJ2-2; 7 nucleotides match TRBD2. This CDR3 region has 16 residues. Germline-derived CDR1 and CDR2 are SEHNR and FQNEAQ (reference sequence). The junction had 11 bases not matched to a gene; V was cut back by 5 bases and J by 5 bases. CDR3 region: CASSPPLRESTGELFF. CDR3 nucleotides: TGTGCCAGCAGCCCGCCCCTGCGGGAGTCAACCGGGGAGCTGTTTTTT.

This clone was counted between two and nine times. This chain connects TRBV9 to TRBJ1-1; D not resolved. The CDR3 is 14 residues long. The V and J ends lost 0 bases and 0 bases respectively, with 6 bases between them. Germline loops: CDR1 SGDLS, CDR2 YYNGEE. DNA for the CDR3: TGTGCCAGCAGCGTAGACATTTTGAACACTGAAGCTTTCTTT. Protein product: CASSVDILNTEAFF.

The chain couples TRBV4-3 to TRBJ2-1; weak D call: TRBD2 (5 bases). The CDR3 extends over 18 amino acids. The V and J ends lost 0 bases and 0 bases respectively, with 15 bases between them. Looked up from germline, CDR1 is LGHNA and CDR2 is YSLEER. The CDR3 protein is CASSQDVGGRDSYNEQFF. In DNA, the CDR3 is TGCGCCAGCAGCCAAGATGTCGGAGGCAGAGACTCCTACAATGAGCAGTTCTTC.

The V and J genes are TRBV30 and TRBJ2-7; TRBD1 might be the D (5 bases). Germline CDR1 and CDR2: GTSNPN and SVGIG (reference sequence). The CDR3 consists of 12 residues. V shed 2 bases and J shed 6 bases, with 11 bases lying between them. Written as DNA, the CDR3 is TGTGCCTGGAGTACCCAGGGAACCGAGCAGTACTTC. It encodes CAWSTQGTEQYF.

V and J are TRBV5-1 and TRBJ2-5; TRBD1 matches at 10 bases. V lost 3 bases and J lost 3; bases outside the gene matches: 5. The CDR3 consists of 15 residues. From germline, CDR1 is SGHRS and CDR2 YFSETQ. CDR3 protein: CASSWTGTGEETQYF. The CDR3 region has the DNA TGCGCCAGCAGCTGGACCGGGACAGGGGAAGAGACCCAGTACTTC.

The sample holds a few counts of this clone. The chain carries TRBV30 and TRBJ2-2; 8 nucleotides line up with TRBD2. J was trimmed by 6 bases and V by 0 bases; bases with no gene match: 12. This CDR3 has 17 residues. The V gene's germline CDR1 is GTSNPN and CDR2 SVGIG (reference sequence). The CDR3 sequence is CAWSVRLLAGYAGELFF. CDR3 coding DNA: TGTGCCTGGAGTGTAAGGTTGCTAGCGGGTTACGCCGGGGAGCTGTTTTTT.

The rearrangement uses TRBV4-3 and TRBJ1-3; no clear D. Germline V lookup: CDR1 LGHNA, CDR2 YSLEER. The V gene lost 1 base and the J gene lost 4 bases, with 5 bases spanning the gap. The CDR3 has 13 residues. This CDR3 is CASSQVLGNTIYF. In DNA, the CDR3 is TGCGCCAGCAGCCAAGTTTTAGGAAACACCATATATTTT.

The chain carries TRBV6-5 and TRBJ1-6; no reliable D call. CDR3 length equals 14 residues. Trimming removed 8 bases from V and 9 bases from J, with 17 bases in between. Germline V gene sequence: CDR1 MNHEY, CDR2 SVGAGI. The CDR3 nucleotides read TGTGCCAGCCATCCCGTGGGTAGCGGTTCACCCCTCCACTTT. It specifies CASHPVGSGSPLHF.

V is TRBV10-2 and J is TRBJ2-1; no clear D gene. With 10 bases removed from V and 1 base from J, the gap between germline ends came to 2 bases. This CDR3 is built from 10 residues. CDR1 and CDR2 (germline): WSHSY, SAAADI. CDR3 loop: CATSYNEQFF. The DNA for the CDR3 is TGCGCCACATCCTACAATGAGCAGTTCTTC.

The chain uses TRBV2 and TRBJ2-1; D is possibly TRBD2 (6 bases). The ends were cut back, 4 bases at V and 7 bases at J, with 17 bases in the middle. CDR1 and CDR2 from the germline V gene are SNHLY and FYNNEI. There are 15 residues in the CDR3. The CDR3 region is CASSGGTVSRNEQFF. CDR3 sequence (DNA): TGTGCCAGCAGTGGAGGGACTGTTAGTCGGAATGAGCAGTTCTTC.

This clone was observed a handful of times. CDR3 nucleotides: TGTGCCAGCTCACCATCCCAGGGGAATCGAATTCAGCCCCAGCATTTT. Protein sequence: CASSPSQGNRIQPQHF. This rearrangement joins TRBV18 to TRBJ1-5; D possibly corresponds to TRBD1 (6 bases). CDR1 is KGHSH and CDR2 is LQKENI in the germline V gene. The CDR3 sequence is 16 residues long. The V and J ends lost 2 bases and 6 bases respectively, with 17 bases between them.

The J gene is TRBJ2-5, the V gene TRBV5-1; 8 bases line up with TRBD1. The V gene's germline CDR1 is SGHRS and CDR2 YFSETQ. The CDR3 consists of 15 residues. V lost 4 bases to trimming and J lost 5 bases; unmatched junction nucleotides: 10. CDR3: CASSGTPGGRETQYF. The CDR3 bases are TGCGCCAGCAGCGGGACACCAGGGGGCCGGGAGACCCAGTACTTC.

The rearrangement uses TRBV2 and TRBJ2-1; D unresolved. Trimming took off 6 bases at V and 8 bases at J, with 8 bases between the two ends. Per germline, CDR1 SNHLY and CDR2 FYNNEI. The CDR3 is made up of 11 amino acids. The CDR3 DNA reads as TGTGCCAGCAGCCCTTTTGATGAGCAGTTCTTC. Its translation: CASSPFDEQFF.

In DNA, the CDR3 is TGCGCCAGCAGGGACAGGGAACGAGCCGAGCAGTACTTC. Translating it yields CASRDRERAEQYF. The chain has TRBV5-1 and TRBJ2-7; 8 nucleotides line up with TRBD1. Germline V gene lookup returns CDR1 SGHRS and CDR2 YFSETQ. The CDR3 is made up of 13 amino acids. The ends lost 5 bases at V and 6 bases at J; junction bases unmatched: 7.

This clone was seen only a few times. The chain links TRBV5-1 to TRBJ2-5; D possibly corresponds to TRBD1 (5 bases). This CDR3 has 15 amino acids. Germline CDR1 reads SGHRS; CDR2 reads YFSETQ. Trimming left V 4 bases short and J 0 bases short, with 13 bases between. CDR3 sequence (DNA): TGCGCCAGCAGCGTACAGGCCATGTACCAAGAGACCCAGTACTTC. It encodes CASSVQAMYQETQYF.

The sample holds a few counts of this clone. CDR3 nucleotides: TGCGCCAGCAGCGTCGTGGCACCTAATGAAAAACTGTTTTTT. Translating it yields CASSVVAPNEKLFF. This sequence joins TRBV5-1 and TRBJ1-4; D is undetermined. The V gene's germline CDR1 is SGHRS and CDR2 YFSETQ. The CDR3 is 14 residues long. Trimming cost V 4 bases and J 3 bases, with 10 bases left between them.

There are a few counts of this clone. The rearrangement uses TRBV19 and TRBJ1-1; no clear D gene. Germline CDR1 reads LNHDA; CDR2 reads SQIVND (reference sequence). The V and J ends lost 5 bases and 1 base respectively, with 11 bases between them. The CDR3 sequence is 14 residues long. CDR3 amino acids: CASSVGRRNTEAFF. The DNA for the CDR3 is TGTGCCAGTAGTGTGGGCAGACGGAACACTGAAGCTTTCTTT.

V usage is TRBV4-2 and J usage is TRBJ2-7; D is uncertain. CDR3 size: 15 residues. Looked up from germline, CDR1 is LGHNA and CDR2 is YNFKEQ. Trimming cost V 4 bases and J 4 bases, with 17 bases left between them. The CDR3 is CASSPRPSSVYEQYF. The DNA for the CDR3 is TGTGCCAGCAGCCCTAGACCGAGTTCTGTTTACGAGCAGTACTTC.

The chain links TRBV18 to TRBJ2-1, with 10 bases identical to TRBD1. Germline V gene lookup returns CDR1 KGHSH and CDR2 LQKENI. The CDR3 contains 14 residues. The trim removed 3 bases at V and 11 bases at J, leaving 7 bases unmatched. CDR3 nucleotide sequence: TGTGCCAGCTCACCCCCCGGGACAGGGGAAAAGCAGTTCTTC. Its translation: CASSPPGTGEKQFF.

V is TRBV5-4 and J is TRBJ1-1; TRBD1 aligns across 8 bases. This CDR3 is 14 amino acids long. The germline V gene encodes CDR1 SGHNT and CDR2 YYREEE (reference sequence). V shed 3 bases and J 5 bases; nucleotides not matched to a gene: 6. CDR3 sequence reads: CASSYNRGGTEAFF. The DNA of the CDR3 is TGTGCCAGCAGCTATAACAGGGGGGGGACTGAAGCTTTCTTT.

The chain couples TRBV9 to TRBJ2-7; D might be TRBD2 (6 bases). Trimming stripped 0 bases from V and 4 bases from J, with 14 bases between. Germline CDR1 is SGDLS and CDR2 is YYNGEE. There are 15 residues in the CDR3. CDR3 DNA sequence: TGTGCCAGCAGCGTAGGCGGGAAAACCACTTACGAGCAGTACTTC. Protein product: CASSVGGKTTYEQYF.

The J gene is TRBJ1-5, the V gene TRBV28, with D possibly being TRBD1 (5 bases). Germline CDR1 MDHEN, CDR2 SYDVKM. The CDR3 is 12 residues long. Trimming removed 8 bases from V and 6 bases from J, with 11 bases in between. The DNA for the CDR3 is TGTGCCAGCGGGGCGTGGGGTCAGCCCCAGCATTTT. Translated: CASGAWGQPQHF.

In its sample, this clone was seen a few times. The CDR3: CASSLVWGGEETQYF. CDR3 bases: TGTGCCAGCAGCTTAGTTTGGGGCGGGGAGGAGACCCAGTACTTC. The chain combines TRBV7-2 with TRBJ2-5; possible D gene TRBD2, 6 bases. The CDR3 sequence is 15 residues long. Trimming cost V 1 base and J 5 bases, with 14 bases left between them. CDR1 is SGHTA, CDR2 FQGNSA, per germline.

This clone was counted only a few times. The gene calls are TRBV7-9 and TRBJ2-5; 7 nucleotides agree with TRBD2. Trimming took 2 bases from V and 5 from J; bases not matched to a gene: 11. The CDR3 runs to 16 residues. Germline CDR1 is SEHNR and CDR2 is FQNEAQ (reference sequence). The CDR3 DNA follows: TGTGCCAGCAGCTTACCCTCCGGACTAGGCGGCGAGACCCAGTACTTC. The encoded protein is CASSLPSGLGGETQYF.